This T cell receptor (beta chain) was identified during a study of cytomegalovirus exposure and HLA in healthy donors (dated by TCRdb to between 2016 and 2019). At the level of the whole study: According to a later analysis, one platform produced both the roughly 130 validation repertoires and the roughly 640 repertoires of the first cohort. The study aimed to test whether cataloging public T cell receptors could reveal signatures of past pathogen exposure. In addition to the first cohort of approximately 650 subjects, a separate validation cohort of 120 different subjects was used. To predict cytomegalovirus infection status, the study combined high-throughput TCR immunosequencing, statistical association of individual TCRs with disease status, and machine learning.

Libraries were constructed by the immunoSEQ multiplex PCR assay. In the paper's pipeline: To diagnose cytomegalovirus status from the catalog of TCR beta chain sequences, a statistical classification framework was built. TCRdb took this table from immuneACCESS and kept in-frame rearrangements with V and J called. Such tables lack part of the clones; where checked against another copy, unresolved V genes explain under half of the gap, and the rest is unexplained. D and trimming were read from the DNA, whereas the V and J calls and clone size are those reported in that table. Recorded for this sample are roughly 56,000 clones; 93% of them occurred a single time. The ten biggest clones cover more than 1.5% of the sample. As regards this clone: This receptor's antigen is unknown. Per-nucleotide qualities are absent, and no much larger clonotype sits a single base away.

Sequences GTSNPN (CDR1) and SVGIG (CDR2) are obtained from the germline V gene (reference sequence). Germline trimming amounts to 0 bases on V and 5 bases on J, with 3 as the count of junction bases outside the gene matches. Reading from cysteine to phenylalanine, the CDR3 counts 14 amino acids. The CDR3 DNA has 42 bases and is translated from base 1. Separate from the roughly 630-subject first cohort, the validation cohort of roughly 110 subjects was the group to which the donors belonged. Summary of the overall study and its limitations: Cytomegalovirus status was reported to be diagnosed by the classifier with high specificity and sensitivity in both the original and validation cohorts. A later analysis had no HLA typing for the validation cohort, so co-occurrence there was scored across all 130 or so repertoires. In vitro tests confirmed that a few of the cytomegalovirus-associated TCR beta chains recognize cytomegalovirus antigens. While some public TCRs were present in many individuals, most TCR sequences turned up only very rarely across donors. In a later analysis, TCRs clustered in the first cohort were found to also tend to co-occur in the approximately 110 validation repertoires, with 94% of cluster scores above 0. A total of fewer than 200 TCR beta chains were listed by the study as associated with cytomegalovirus. The authors suggested that the approach could potentially be generalized to other disease states and immunological phenotypes.

The chain was built from TRBV30 and TRBJ1-4, with 7 junctional bases fitting TRBD1. The specimen was PBMCs. The receptor's source is a woman aged 18 to 35 in good health and CMV-seropositive. The CDR3 sequence is CAWSVQGFNEKLFF. The DNA reads TGTGCCTGGAGTGTACAGGGGTTCAATGAAAAACTGTTTTTT.